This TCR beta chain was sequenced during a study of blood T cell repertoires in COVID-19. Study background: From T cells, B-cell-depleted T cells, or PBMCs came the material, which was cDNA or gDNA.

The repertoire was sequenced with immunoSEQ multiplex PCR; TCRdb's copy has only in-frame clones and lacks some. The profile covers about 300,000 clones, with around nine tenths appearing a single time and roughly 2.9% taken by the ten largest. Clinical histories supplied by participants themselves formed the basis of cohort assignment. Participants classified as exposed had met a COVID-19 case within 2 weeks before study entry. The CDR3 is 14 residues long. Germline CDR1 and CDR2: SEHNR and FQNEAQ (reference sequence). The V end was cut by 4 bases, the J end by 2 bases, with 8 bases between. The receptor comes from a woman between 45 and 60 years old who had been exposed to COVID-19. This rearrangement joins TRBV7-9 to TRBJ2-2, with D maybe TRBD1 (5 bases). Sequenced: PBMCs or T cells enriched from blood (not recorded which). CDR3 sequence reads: CASSSGLNTGELFF. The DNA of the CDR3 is TGTGCCAGCAGCTCAGGGCTCAACACCGGGGAGCTGTTTTTT.